The T cell receptor (beta chain) described here comes from a study of T-cell memory formation after mild COVID-19. Across the study: Across donors, TCR clusters were largely donor specific.

This clonotype was counted ten times or more. TCRdb called the 5' RACE reads again in MiXCR, with one record for every CDR3 protein. The sample holds over 450,000 distinct CDR3 sequences, around 21% seen once. In germline, CDR1 is LNHDA, CDR2 SQIVND (reference sequence). The CDR3 is 13 amino acids. V gave up 3 bases and J gave up 2 bases, with 8 bases separating them. This sequence joins TRBV19 and TRBJ2-7; D is undetermined. The material sequenced was PBMCs or a T cell subset sorted from them (not recorded which). The TCR comes from an adult woman who had mild COVID-19 (a few samples of this study predate the infection). Cell type and time point are not known. The CDR3 reads CASSILPAYEQYF. The CDR3 nucleotides are TGTGCCAGTAGTATTCTCCCTGCCTACGAGCAGTACTTC.